This paragraph reports one TCR beta chain. As originally analysed: Nucleated cell number was recorded as an estimate derived from reference gene primer amplification. TCRdb's copy holds only in-frame clones and misses some; the assay was immunoSEQ multiplex PCR. V and J calls and clone size come straight from that table; D and trimming were deduced from the DNA. The top ten hold around 4.5% of the sample, which has fewer than 300,000 clones, roughly 85% seen once. The data were obtained in a study of blood T cell repertoires in COVID-19. Study overall: Spain, Italy and the United States supplied samples that represented acute and convalescent COVID-19.

The CDR3 spans 14 residues. Trimming took 4 bases from V and 9 from J, leaving 19 bases between them. CDR1 and CDR2 (germline): SGHRS, YFSETQ. Individuals aged roughly 18 to 100 years were recruited from 20 to 25 US areas. Cohort 3 donors were reported recovered after two negative PCRs, clearance, or symptom resolution. The V gene is TRBV5-1, the J gene TRBJ1-2, with D perhaps matching TRBD1 (5 bases). Sequencing was performed on PBMCs or T cells enriched from blood (not recorded which). The receptor's source is a woman aged 30 to 39 who had recovered from COVID-19. The CDR3 reads CASSPTAGEESYTF. The CDR3 DNA reads TGCGCCAGCAGCCCTACGGCGGGGGAGGAAAGCTACACCTTC.